The 9 T cell receptor beta chains presented below share a single source sample, sequenced in a study of cytotoxic CD8 clonotypes in ibrutinib-treated CLL. Clones were sequenced by immunoSEQ multiplex PCR, and TCRdb holds only the in-frame ones, with some missing. The table has approximately 280,000 clones, about 72% seen once; the top ten hold about 5.3%. The source material was PBMCs, sampled at disease progression, from a patient treated with ibrutinib. All receptors come from a human donor with chronic lymphocytic leukemia.

The genes are TRBV14 and TRBJ2-1, with D perhaps assigned TRBD1 or TRBD2 (5 bases each). This CDR3 comprises 15 residues. V dropped 0 bases and J dropped 8 bases, with 14 bases sitting between them. The germline V gene encodes CDR1 SGHDN and CDR2 FVKESK. The CDR3 loop reads CASSQDPGASHEQFF. CDR3 in DNA: TGTGCCAGCAGCCAAGATCCCGGGGCTAGCCATGAGCAGTTCTTC.

The table lists this clone with a count of one. J is TRBJ2-1 and V is TRBV25-1, with 8 bases that match TRBD1. Trimming removed 2 bases from V and 1 base from J; junction bases left unmatched: 4. Germline V gives CDR1 MGHDK, CDR2 SYGVNS. The CDR3 has 16 residues. DNA for the CDR3: TGTGCCAGCAGTGAAGACAGGGGTACTTCCTACAATGAGCAGTTCTTC. Translation gives CASSEDRGTSYNEQFF.

This rearrangement joins TRBV5-1 to TRBJ2-7; TRBD2 agrees at 10 bases. This CDR3 is 15 amino acids long. V was clipped by 3 bases and J by 0 bases; unmatched bases: 3. Looked up from germline, CDR1 is SGHRS and CDR2 is YFSETQ. The CDR3 nucleotides read TGCGCCAGCAGCTCGACTAGCGGGTCCTCCTACGAGCAGTACTTC. This codes for CASSSTSGSSYEQYF.

The chain's CDR3 is CSVEGGQTTNYGYTF. For the CDR3, the DNA is TGCAGCGTTGAAGGGGGACAGACAACTAACTATGGCTACACCTTC. The chain joins TRBV29-1 to TRBJ1-2, with 7 bases fitting TRBD1. This CDR3 is built from 15 residues. With 1 base clipped from V and 0 bases from J, the junction kept 5 bases outside the gene matches. Germline V gives CDR1 SQVTM, CDR2 ANQGSEA. The complete variable domain, with remaining parts taken from reference TRBV29-1 and TRBJ1-2, reads SAVISQKPSRDICQRGTSLTIQCQVDSQVTMMFWYRQQPGQSLTLIATANQGSEATYESGFVIDKFPISRPNLTFSTLTVSNMSPEDSSIYLCSVEGGQTTNYGYTFGSGTRLTVV.

The rearrangement links TRBV7-6 to TRBJ1-1, with D possibly TRBD1 on 5 matching bases. This CDR3 contains 14 residues. Trimming left V 2 bases short and J 3 bases short, with 10 bases between. The germline V gene encodes CDR1 SGHVS and CDR2 FNYEAQ. The CDR3 here is CASSLSGGDTEAFF. Here the CDR3 DNA reads TGTGCCAGCAGCTTATCCGGGGGGGACACTGAAGCTTTCTTT.

The chain employs TRBV27 and TRBJ1-4; D possibly corresponds to TRBD1 (6 bases). Germline CDR1 is MNHEY and CDR2 is SMNVEV (reference sequence). The CDR3 contains 14 residues. V was shortened by 2 bases and J by 7 bases, with 11 bases between the two germline ends. This CDR3 reads CASSLGTRVEKLFF. CDR3 DNA: TGTGCCAGCAGTTTAGGGACAAGGGTTGAAAAACTGTTTTTT.

V usage is TRBV28 and J usage is TRBJ2-7; no clear D gene. The V gene's germline CDR1 is MDHEN and CDR2 SYDVKM. This CDR3 has 13 residues. V was trimmed by 7 bases and J by 2 bases, leaving 12 bases between them. The DNA of the CDR3 is TGTGCCAGCACTGGCAGCCCCACCTACGAGCAGTACTTC. Its protein product is CASTGSPTYEQYF. The variable domain in full, with the rest retrieved from reference TRBV28 and TRBJ2-7, is DVKVTQSSRYLVKRTGEKVFLECVQDMDHENMFWYRQDPGLGLRLIYFSYDVKMKEKGDIPEGYSVSREKKERFSLILESASTNQTSMYLCASTGSPTYEQYFGPGTRLTVT.

The chain employs TRBV7-6 and TRBJ2-2; no clear D. Germline V gene lookup returns CDR1 SGHVS and CDR2 FNYEAQ. The CDR3 runs 13 residues. Trimming took off 3 bases at V and 6 bases at J, with 8 bases between the two ends. The CDR3 loop reads CASSFKSAGELFF. Written as DNA, the CDR3 is TGTGCCAGCAGCTTTAAATCGGCCGGGGAGCTGTTTTTT.

V and J are TRBV5-1 and TRBJ2-1, with 7 bases identical to TRBD1. This CDR3 region has 14 residues. V gave up 2 bases and J gave up 4 bases; unmatched junction bases: 3. Germline-derived CDR1 and CDR2 are SGHRS and YFSETQ. CDR3 protein: CASSLTGVYNEQFF. In DNA form, the CDR3 reads TGCGCCAGCAGCTTAACAGGGGTATACAATGAGCAGTTCTTC.